These 23 T cell receptor beta chains originate from one sample sequenced in a study of control samples from healthy donors and cancer patients. TCRdb keeps only in-frame clones here, not all; method: immunoSEQ multiplex PCR. The sample lists almost 90,000 clones; 86% were seen once. Sequenced: blood. The receptor set was obtained from a man aged 30 to 39 in good health.

V gene TRBV30 combines with J gene TRBJ1-2; the D is unclear. Germline V lookup: CDR1 GTSNPN, CDR2 SVGIG (reference sequence). There are 13 residues in the CDR3. The V end was cut by 2 bases, the J end by 1 base, with 8 bases between. CDR3 protein: CAWSSRGNYGYTF. The CDR3 nucleotides are TGTGCCTGGAGTTCCCGCGGTAACTATGGCTACACCTTC.

This sequence joins TRBV5-4 and TRBJ2-5; the D gene is possibly TRBD2 (6 bases). In germline, CDR1 is SGHNT, CDR2 YYREEE (reference sequence). CDR3 length: 14 amino acids. V was clipped by 0 bases and J by 4 bases, with 10 bases between them. This chain's CDR3 is CASSLVGGGETQYF. The DNA of the CDR3 is TGTGCCAGCAGCTTGGTTGGGGGAGGAGAGACCCAGTACTTC.

This clone appeared a single time. V gene TRBV18 combines with J gene TRBJ1-1; unclear D gene. In germline, CDR1 is KGHSH, CDR2 LQKENI. The CDR3 length is 15 residues. Trimming shortened V by 6 bases and J by 0 bases, and 14 bases separated the two germline ends. The CDR3, as DNA: TGTGCCAGCTCGCCATTCCCCCTGGTGAACACTGAAGCTTTCTTT. This codes for CASSPFPLVNTEAFF. The full variable domain, its missing parts supplied by reference TRBV18 and TRBJ1-1, is NAGVMQNPRHLVRRRGQEARLRCSPMKGHSHVYWYRQLPEEGLKFMVYLQKENIIDESGMPKERFSAEFPKEGPSILRIQQVVRGDSAAYFCASSPFPLVNTEAFFGQGTRLTVV.

The V gene is TRBV24-1, the J gene TRBJ2-7; the D call may be TRBD1 or TRBD2 (5 bases each). CDR1 and CDR2 from the germline V gene are KGHDR and SFDVKD. Trimming cost V 3 bases and J 2 bases, with 10 bases left between them. The CDR3 spans 14 residues. The CDR3 loop reads CATSDGAEAYEQYV. In nucleotides, the CDR3 is TGTGCCACCAGTGATGGGGCGGAGGCCTACGAGCAGTACGTC.

This sequence joins TRBV5-1 and TRBJ2-2, with a tentative D call TRBD2 (5 bases). Trimming took 1 base from V and 5 from J, leaving 9 bases between them. Germline V gene sequence: CDR1 SGHRS, CDR2 YFSETQ. The CDR3 has 14 amino acids. CDR3 region: CASSLREKTGELFF. In nucleotides, the CDR3 is TGCGCCAGCAGCTTGAGGGAGAAAACCGGGGAGCTGTTTTTT.

The chain recombines TRBV25-1 with TRBJ2-7; no clear D. The V gene lost 4 bases and the J gene lost 4 bases, with 8 bases spanning the gap. Germline CDR1 reads MGHDK; CDR2 reads SYGVNS. The CDR3 runs to 12 residues. CDR3 nucleotide sequence: TGTGCCAGCAGTGCCGATAGGTACGAGCAGTACTTC. It specifies CASSADRYEQYF.

The chain is built from TRBV24-1 and TRBJ2-4, with 9 positions matching TRBD1. V was pared by 10 bases and J by 2 bases, with 8 bases of the junction left unmatched. CDR3 length: 15 residues. CDR1 and CDR2 (germline): KGHDR, SFDVKD. CDR3 protein: CATAGTGISKNIQYF. In nucleotides, the CDR3 is TGTGCCACGGCTGGGACAGGGATTTCCAAAAACATTCAGTACTTC.

The chain joins TRBV19 to TRBJ1-5, with a tentative D call TRBD1 (6 bases). The germline V gene encodes CDR1 LNHDA and CDR2 SQIVND (reference sequence). This CDR3 region has 20 residues. V was trimmed by 7 bases and J by 1 base, leaving 29 bases between them. CDR3: CASTLRSDRKGILSNQPQHF. CDR3 sequence (DNA): TGTGCCAGTACCCTAAGATCAGACAGGAAGGGGATATTGAGCAATCAGCCCCAGCATTTT.

The rearrangement uses TRBV7-9 and TRBJ2-2; 8 bases are shared with TRBD1. The V gene's germline CDR1 is SEHNR and CDR2 FQNEAQ (reference sequence). The CDR3 contains 15 residues. After removal of 3 bases from V and 5 bases from J, the junction contained 5 bases not matched to a gene. The CDR3 DNA follows: TGTGCCAGCAGCTTGTCAGGGGGCTATACCGGGGAGCTGTTTTTT. Amino acid sequence: CASSLSGGYTGELFF. The complete variable domain, with remaining parts taken from reference TRBV7-9 and TRBJ2-2, reads DTGVSQNPRHKITKRGQNVTFRCDPISEHNRLYWYRQTLGQGPEFLTYFQNEAQLEKSRLLSDRFSAERPKGSFSTLEIQRTEQGDSAMYLCASSLSGGYTGELFFGEGSRLTVL.

This clone was observed a single time. This chain uses TRBV6-1 with TRBJ2-3; perhaps TRBD2 as D (5 bases). V was clipped by 0 bases and J by 13 bases, with 5 bases between them. The germline V gene has CDR1 MNHNS and CDR2 SASEGT. The CDR3 is 10 amino acids. The CDR3 DNA sequence: TGTGCCAGCAGTGAAGCGCGGGAGTATTTT. Protein sequence: CASSEAREYF.

This chain uses TRBV9 with TRBJ1-2; weak D call: TRBD1 (5 bases). V lost 3 bases and J lost 8, with 17 bases in between. The CDR3 has 14 residues. The germline gives CDR1 SGDLS, CDR2 YYNGEE. The CDR3 coding sequence is TGTGCCAGCAGCGAGAATGGGGGTATAGGCGGCTACACCTTC. Translated, it gives CASSENGGIGGYTF.

The V gene is TRBV20-1, the J gene TRBJ2-3; D assignment may be TRBD1 or TRBD2 (5 bases each). V lost 5 bases to trimming and J lost 8 bases, with 11 bases between them. There are 11 residues in the CDR3. Germline V gene data show CDR1 as DFQATT and CDR2 as SNEGSKA (reference sequence). The CDR3 reads CSAVLRGTQYF. CDR3 sequence (DNA): TGCAGTGCTGTTTTGAGGGGTACGCAGTATTTT.

The CDR3 spells CASGTAQYNSPLHF. In DNA form, the CDR3 reads TGTGCCAGCGGCACTGCCCAGTATAATTCACCCCTCCACTTT. The V gene is TRBV6-6, the J gene TRBJ1-6, with D unresolved. Germline loops: CDR1 MNHNY, CDR2 SVGAGI (reference sequence). The V end was cut by 8 bases, the J end by 4 bases, with 12 bases between. The CDR3 covers 14 residues.

This clone is a singleton in its sample. This chain uses TRBV5-1 with TRBJ2-6, with TRBD1 matching 10 bases. The V gene end was trimmed by 0 bases and the J gene end by 1 base; junction bases not matched to a gene: 7. The CDR3 extends over 19 amino acids. Germline V CDR1 and CDR2: SGHRS, YFSETQ. The CDR3 nucleotides are TGCGCCAGCAGCTTGGGGACAGGGGGGTCGTTATCTGGGGCCAACGTCCTGACTTTC. Encoded protein: CASSLGTGGSLSGANVLTF.

The chain employs TRBV9 and TRBJ1-2; D may be TRBD1 (6 bases). Trimming pared 7 bases from V and 4 bases from J, leaving 11 bases between. The CDR3 is made up of 12 amino acids. Germline V CDR1 and CDR2: SGDLS, YYNGEE. The CDR3 DNA follows: TGTGCCAGCGGGGGGCCTGGCTATGGCTACACCTTC. Translation gives CASGGPGYGYTF.

The rearrangement links TRBV10-1 to TRBJ1-5; tentative D call: TRBD1 (6 bases). Germline V lookup: CDR1 WNHNN, CDR2 SYGVQD (reference sequence). The CDR3 is 13 amino acids. The CDR3 sequence: CGGGQRGDQPQHF. The DNA of the CDR3 is TGCGGCGGAGGACAGAGAGGTGATCAGCCCCAGCATTTT.

The chain combines TRBV12-5 with TRBJ2-3, with a tentative D call TRBD1 (7 bases). The CDR3 runs 15 residues. The germline gives CDR1 LGHNT, CDR2 FRNRAP. V was clipped by 6 bases and J by 2 bases, with 15 bases between them. This CDR3 is CASGAGQTTTDTQYF. The CDR3 DNA reads as TGTGCTAGTGGGGCGGGACAGACGACCACAGATACGCAGTATTTT.

The chain employs TRBV6-5 and TRBJ2-5; a weak D match, TRBD2 (5 bases). Germline assignment: CDR1 MNHEY and CDR2 SVGAGI. CDR3 length: 12 amino acids. Trimming removed 5 bases at V and 5 bases at J, with 9 bases between. CDR3 in DNA: TGTGCCAGCAGTCCGGGAAGGGAGACCCAGTACTTC. Translation gives CASSPGRETQYF.

J is TRBJ2-5 and V is TRBV10-1; the D gene is possibly TRBD2 (5 bases). This CDR3 spans 13 amino acids. CDR1 WNHNN and CDR2 SYGVQD come from the germline V gene (reference sequence). V dropped 0 bases and J dropped 6 bases, with 8 bases sitting between them. For the CDR3, the DNA is TGCGCCAGCAGTGAGTCCGGGAAAAAGACCCAGTACTTC. This gives the protein CASSESGKKTQYF.

The J gene is TRBJ1-1, the V gene TRBV19; no clear D gene. CDR1 and CDR2 from the germline V gene are LNHDA and SQIVND (reference sequence). The CDR3 length is 17 residues. Between the trimmed V and J ends, which lost 4 bases and 4 bases, there was a span of 22 bases. The CDR3 DNA reads TGTGCCAGTAGTAGCCGCCGGAGCGGGCTGGTGGGCACTGAAGCTTTCTTT. It is translated as CASSSRRSGLVGTEAFF.

The J gene is TRBJ2-7, the V gene TRBV5-1, with 14 bases lining up with TRBD2. Germline assignment: CDR1 SGHRS and CDR2 YFSETQ. The V gene end was trimmed by 0 bases and the J gene end by 4 bases; junction bases not matched to a gene: 3. The CDR3 runs 16 residues. The CDR3 spells CASSLGTSGGRYEQYF. For the CDR3, the DNA is TGCGCCAGCAGCTTGGGGACTAGCGGGGGGCGGTACGAGCAGTACTTC. Filled out from reference TRBV5-1 and TRBJ2-7, the complete variable domain reads KAGVTQTPRYLIKTRGQQVTLSCSPISGHRSVSWYQQTPGQGLQFLFEYFSETQRNKGNFPGRFSGRQFSNSRSEMNVSTLELGDSALYLCASSLGTSGGRYEQYFGPGTRLTVT.

This clone was detected a few times. The chain couples TRBV5-1 to TRBJ2-2, with 8 bases that match TRBD2. This CDR3 is built from 16 residues. Per germline, CDR1 SGHRS and CDR2 YFSETQ. V shed 7 bases and J 6 bases; nucleotides not matched to a gene: 14. CDR3 region: CASSRGLGGAPGELFF. The CDR3 DNA reads as TGCGCCAGCTCCCGGGGTCTCGGGGGGGCCCCCGGGGAGCTGTTTTTT.

The rearrangement joins TRBV12-3 or TRBV12-4 to TRBJ1-2; D is ambiguous. The CDR3 runs to 13 residues. V was cut by 3 bases and J by 3 bases, with 8 bases left in between. CDR3 residues: CASSLVPDYGYTF. As DNA, the CDR3 is TGTGCCAGCAGTTTGGTTCCGGACTATGGCTACACCTTC.